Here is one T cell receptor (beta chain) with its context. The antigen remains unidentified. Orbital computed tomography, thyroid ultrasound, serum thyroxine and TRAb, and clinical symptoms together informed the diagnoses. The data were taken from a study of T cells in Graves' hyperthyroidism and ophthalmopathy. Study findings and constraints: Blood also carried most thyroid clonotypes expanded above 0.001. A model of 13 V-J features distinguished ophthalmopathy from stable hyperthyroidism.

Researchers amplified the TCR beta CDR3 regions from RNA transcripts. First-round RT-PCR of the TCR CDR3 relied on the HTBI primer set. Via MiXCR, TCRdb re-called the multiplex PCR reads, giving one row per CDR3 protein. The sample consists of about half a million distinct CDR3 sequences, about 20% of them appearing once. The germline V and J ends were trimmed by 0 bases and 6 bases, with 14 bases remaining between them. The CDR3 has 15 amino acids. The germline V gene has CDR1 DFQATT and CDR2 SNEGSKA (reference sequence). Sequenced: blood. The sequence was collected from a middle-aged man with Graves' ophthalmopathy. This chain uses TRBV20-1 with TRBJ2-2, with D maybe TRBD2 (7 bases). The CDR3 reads CSARDRGRASGELFF. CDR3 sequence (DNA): TGCAGTGCTAGAGATAGGGGGAGGGCCTCCGGGGAGCTGTTTTTT.